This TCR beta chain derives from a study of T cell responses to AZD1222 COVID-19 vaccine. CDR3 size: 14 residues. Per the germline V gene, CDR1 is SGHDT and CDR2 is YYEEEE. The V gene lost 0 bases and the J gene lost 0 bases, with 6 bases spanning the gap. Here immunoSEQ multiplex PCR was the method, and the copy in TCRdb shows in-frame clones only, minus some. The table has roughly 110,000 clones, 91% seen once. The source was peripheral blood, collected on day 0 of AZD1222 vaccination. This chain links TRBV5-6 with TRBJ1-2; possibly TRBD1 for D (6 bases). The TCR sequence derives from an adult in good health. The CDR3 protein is CASSLDRANYGYTF. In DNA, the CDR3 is TGTGCCAGCAGCTTGGACAGGGCTAACTATGGCTACACCTTC.